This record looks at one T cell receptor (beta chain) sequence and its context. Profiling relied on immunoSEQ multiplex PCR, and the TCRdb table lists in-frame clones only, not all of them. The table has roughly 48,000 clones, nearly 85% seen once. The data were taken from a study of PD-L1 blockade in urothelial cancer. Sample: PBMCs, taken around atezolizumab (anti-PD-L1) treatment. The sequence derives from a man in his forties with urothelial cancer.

The CDR3 bases are TGCGCCAGCAGCTTGCCGACAGAGCACTATGGCTACACCTTC. Its translation: CASSLPTEHYGYTF. The rearrangement uses TRBV5-1 and TRBJ1-2, with D possibly being TRBD1 (5 bases). Germline V gives CDR1 SGHRS, CDR2 YFSETQ. V was shortened by 1 base and J by 3 bases, with 10 bases between the two germline ends. This CDR3 is 14 amino acids long.